This TCR beta chain is drawn from a study of CD8 T cells in ankylosing spondylitis. TCRdb analysed the 5' RACE reads with MiXCR anew, one entry per CDR3 protein. The repertoire holds under 300,000 distinct CDR3 sequences, with 8% to 9.5% as singletons. V lost 5 bases, J lost 6 bases, and 16 bases stayed unmatched. The CDR3 totals 17 residues. Germline V gene data show CDR1 as SGHAT and CDR2 as FQNNGV. This clonotype was seen ten or more times. The source of this sequence is a male donor with ankylosing spondylitis or in good health (not recorded which). Sequencing input: blood, either unsorted or a sorted T cell fraction (not recorded which). The rearrangement joins TRBV11-2 to TRBJ2-1, with TRBD2 matching 7 bases. In nucleotides, the CDR3 is TGTGCCAGCAGCCCCACTACTGGCGGGAGTTCTATCAATGAGCAGTTCTTC. Its translation: CASSPTTGGSSINEQFF.